This TCR beta chain was sequenced for a study of identical twins. Study findings and constraints: With abundant cord blood beta clonotypes, insertions were fewer; memory repertoires showed no such pattern. Models underestimated TCR alpha sharing (out-of-frame) in monozygotic twins.

With 0 bases clipped from V and 2 bases from J, the junction kept 3 bases outside the gene matches. Per the germline V gene, CDR1 is DFQATT and CDR2 is SNEGSKA (reference sequence). This CDR3 region has 14 residues. Comment on this clonotype: Its target is unknown.

Template switching added a universal primer site; cDNA carried unique molecular identifiers. TCRdb passed the 5' RACE reads through MiXCR, listing each CDR3 protein once. Here the sample spans 1,800,000 or so distinct CDR3 sequences, about 32% being singletons. This clonotype was sampled from a newborn girl in good health. The chain carries TRBV20-1 and TRBJ2-5; 7 bases map to TRBD2. Sequencing was performed on cord blood. This CDR3 is CSARDTAGQETQYF. The CDR3 region has the DNA TGCAGTGCTAGAGACACAGCGGGACAAGAGACCCAGTACTTC.